This entry describes one T cell receptor (beta chain). This entry comes from a study of blood T cell repertoires in COVID-19. Study information: From T cells, B-cell-depleted T cells, or PBMCs came the material, which was cDNA or gDNA.

Original data processing: Amplification of reference gene primers was used by the study to estimate nucleated cell counts. The table came from immunoSEQ multiplex PCR; TCRdb's copy has only in-frame clones and leaves some out. V, J and clone size are those of that table, while D and trimming were read from the DNA. There are about 160,000 clones in the sample; approximately 82% occur only once, and about 20% lies in the top ten. The V and J ends lost 3 bases and 5 bases, in that order; junction bases with no gene match: 2. This CDR3 region has 14 residues. CDR1 is SNHLY, CDR2 FYNNEI, per germline. The sample consisted of peripheral blood. This TCR came from a woman of 80 years or more with acute or convalescent COVID-19. The chain carries TRBV2 and TRBJ2-7; 12 bases align to TRBD2. CDR3 sequence (DNA): TGTGCCAGCAGTGATCTAGCGGGAGGGGACGAGCAGTACTTC. Its protein product is CASSDLAGGDEQYF.